The clone carrying this T cell receptor beta chain has more than one count but fewer than ten. These data originate in a study of blood T cell repertoires in COVID-19. Study-wide context: Samples of COVID-19 (acute and convalescent) were obtained from the United States, Italy and Spain. Sources were T cells, B-cell-depleted T cells, or PBMCs; the material itself was cDNA or gDNA.

Source study methods: It was from reference gene primer amplification that nucleated cell counts were estimated. Using immunoSEQ multiplex PCR, the repertoire was profiled, and TCRdb retains in-frame clones only, with some absent. V and J calls and clone size come straight from that table; D and trimming were deduced from the DNA. The sample has around 150,000 clones, 85% seen once; the top ten hold roughly 3%. Sequences were obtained from peripheral blood. The TCR sequence derives from a human donor with acute or convalescent COVID-19. The donor label of this sample is uncertain.

This CDR3 reads CASSPGWGAMNTEAFF. In DNA, the CDR3 is TGTGCCAGCAGCCCCGGATGGGGAGCCATGAACACTGAAGCTTTCTTT. V gene TRBV5-6 combines with J gene TRBJ1-1; D is unclear. This CDR3 contains 16 residues. Trimming pared 4 bases from V and 0 bases from J, leaving 16 bases between. Germline CDR1 reads SGHDT; CDR2 reads YYEEEE.